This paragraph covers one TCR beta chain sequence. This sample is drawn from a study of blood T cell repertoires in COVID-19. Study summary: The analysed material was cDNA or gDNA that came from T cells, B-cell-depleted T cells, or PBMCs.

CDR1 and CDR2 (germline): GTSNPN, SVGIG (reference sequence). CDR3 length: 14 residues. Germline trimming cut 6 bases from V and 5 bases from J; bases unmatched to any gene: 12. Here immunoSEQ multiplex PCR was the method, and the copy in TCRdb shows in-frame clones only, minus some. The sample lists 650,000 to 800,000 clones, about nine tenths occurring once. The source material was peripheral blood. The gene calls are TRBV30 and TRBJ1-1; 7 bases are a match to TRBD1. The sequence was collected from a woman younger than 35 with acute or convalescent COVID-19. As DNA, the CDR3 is TGTGCCTGCCAAAGGGGGACAGAGAGGACTGAAGCTTTCTTT. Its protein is CACQRGTERTEAFF.